The next 23 T cell receptor beta chains were all read from a single sample in a study of CD8+ T cells in alopecia areata. Isolated RNA was reverse transcribed into cDNA used as the sequencing template. Only in-frame clones appear in the TCRdb table, and some are missing; sequencing was by immunoSEQ multiplex PCR. The sample records about 120,000 clones, about 50% being singletons. The treatment is: oral pan-JAK inhibitor, 5-10 mg twice daily. The sample here was CD4+ T cells sorted from blood, taken at week 4, from a patient treated with tofacitinib. The source is a human donor with alopecia areata.

This clone has a handful of counts. The gene calls are TRBV2 and TRBJ2-5, with unresolved D. Germline lookup yields CDR1 SNHLY and CDR2 FYNNEI. This CDR3 is 11 amino acids long. V lost 4 bases to trimming and J lost 8 bases, with 8 bases between them. CDR3 nucleotide sequence: TGTGCCAGCAGTGTGGTGTCCACCCAGTACTTC. Translation: CASSVVSTQYF.

The chain carries TRBV30 and TRBJ1-2; D is uncertain. The CDR3 loop spans 14 amino acids. Germline CDR1 GTSNPN, CDR2 SVGIG (reference sequence). Trimming removed 2 bases from V and 5 bases from J, with 15 bases in between. CDR3: CAWSQPSPVYGYTF. CDR3 sequence (DNA): TGTGCCTGGAGTCAACCGAGTCCGGTTTATGGCTACACCTTC.

The chain has TRBV15 and TRBJ2-7; no clear D gene. Germline loops: CDR1 LNHNV, CDR2 YYDKDF (reference sequence). The CDR3 is made up of 13 amino acids. Trimming took 0 bases from V and 2 from J, leaving 5 bases between them. In DNA form, the CDR3 reads TGTGCCACCAGCAGAGATGTAGCCTACGAGCAGTACTTC. This encodes CATSRDVAYEQYF.

The rearrangement uses TRBV29-1 and TRBJ2-3, with D perhaps TRBD2 (5 bases). Germline CDR1 SQVTM, CDR2 ANQGSEA. This CDR3 has 10 amino acids. V shed 7 bases and J shed 6 bases, with 8 bases lying between them. This CDR3 is CSGGLDTQYF. The CDR3 region has the DNA TGCAGCGGAGGGCTGGATACGCAGTATTTT.

The chain recombines TRBV6-5 with TRBJ1-1, with 7 bases identical to TRBD1. Germline CDR1 reads MNHEY; CDR2 reads SVGAGI. This CDR3 region has 16 residues. The trim removed 0 bases at V and 4 bases at J, leaving 8 bases unmatched. CDR3 protein: CASSYSKGAGSTEAFF. The CDR3, as DNA: TGTGCCAGCAGTTACTCGAAGGGGGCGGGCAGCACTGAAGCTTTCTTT.

V and J are TRBV6-6 and TRBJ1-1, with D perhaps matching TRBD1 (5 bases). The CDR3 is 14 amino acids. The V gene's germline CDR1 is MNHNY and CDR2 SVGAGI (reference sequence). With 2 bases removed from V and 1 base from J, the gap between germline ends came to 8 bases. CDR3 nucleotide sequence: TGTGCCAGCAGTTACGCGGACACGAACACTGAAGCTTTCTTT. It encodes CASSYADTNTEAFF.

The chain uses TRBV30 and TRBJ1-1; D gene uncertain. Germline CDR1 and CDR2: GTSNPN and SVGIG (reference sequence). V dropped 4 bases and J dropped 5 bases, with 8 bases sitting between them. The CDR3 loop spans 11 amino acids. The CDR3 DNA is TGTGCCTGGAAGTACGGGACTGAAGCTTTCTTT. Amino acid sequence: CAWKYGTEAFF. The variable domain in full, with the rest retrieved from reference TRBV30 and TRBJ1-1, is SQTIHQWPATLVQPVGSPLSLECTVEGTSNPNLYWYRQAAGRGLQLLFYSVGIGQISSEVPQNLSASRPQDRQFILSSKKLLLSDSGFYLCAWKYGTEAFFGQGTRLTVV.

V and J are TRBV29-1 and TRBJ1-1, with D unclear. Looked up from germline, CDR1 is SQVTM and CDR2 is ANQGSEA. CDR3 length: 12 amino acids. V dropped 7 bases and J dropped 0 bases, with 9 bases sitting between them. CDR3 region: CSANKVNTEAFF. CDR3 DNA: TGCAGCGCTAACAAGGTGAACACTGAAGCTTTCTTT.

The V gene is TRBV29-1, the J gene TRBJ2-1, with D possibly called TRBD1 or TRBD2 (5 bases each). Germline V gene lookup returns CDR1 SQVTM and CDR2 ANQGSEA. Trimming removed 7 bases from V and 4 bases from J, with 14 bases in between. The CDR3 spans 13 residues. The CDR3 bases are TGCAGCGCCGCCGGGACGGGTTACAATGAGCAGTTCTTC. This translates into CSAAGTGYNEQFF.

The chain employs TRBV14 and TRBJ1-2; 8 bases line up with TRBD1. Per germline, CDR1 SGHDN and CDR2 FVKESK. Trimming at V came to 2 bases and at J to 6 bases, leaving 11 bases not matched to a gene. The CDR3 consists of 16 residues. The CDR3 sequence: CASSQSLLTTGDGYTF. The CDR3 nucleotides read TGTGCCAGCAGCCAATCACTCCTAACGACAGGGGATGGCTACACCTTC.

The rearrangement joins TRBV30 to TRBJ2-5; D unclear. Germline V gives CDR1 GTSNPN, CDR2 SVGIG (reference sequence). The CDR3 sequence is 12 residues long. V was pared by 0 bases and J by 5 bases, with 7 bases between. The CDR3 loop is CAWSVVSETQYF. The CDR3 DNA is TGTGCCTGGAGTGTAGTGTCGGAGACCCAGTACTTC. Complete variable domain (other parts from reference TRBV30 and TRBJ2-5): SQTIHQWPATLVQPVGSPLSLECTVEGTSNPNLYWYRQAAGRGLQLLFYSVGIGQISSEVPQNLSASRPQDRQFILSSKKLLLSDSGFYLCAWSVVSETQYFGPGTRLLVL.

J is TRBJ1-1 and V is TRBV2; no reliable D call. V was trimmed by 3 bases and J by 1 base, leaving 9 bases between them. The CDR3 runs 14 residues. Germline V gene sequence: CDR1 SNHLY, CDR2 FYNNEI. The CDR3 DNA follows: TGTGCCAGCAGTGAGTTTAACACGAACACTGAAGCTTTCTTT. This translates into CASSEFNTNTEAFF.

The chain joins TRBV5-1 to TRBJ2-7; D is possibly TRBD2 (5 bases). V lost 1 base and J 5 bases, leaving 13 bases between the germline ends. CDR1 and CDR2 from the germline V gene are SGHRS and YFSETQ. The CDR3 loop spans 14 amino acids. CDR3 protein: CASSLFSGKDEQYF. The CDR3 DNA reads TGCGCCAGCAGCTTGTTCTCGGGGAAGGACGAGCAGTACTTC.

This CDR3 is CAWDLWDSPLHF. The DNA for the CDR3 is TGTGCCTGGGACCTCTGGGATTCACCCCTCCACTTT. The chain joins TRBV30 to TRBJ1-6; D gene unclear. The CDR3 is 12 amino acids. CDR1 is GTSNPN and CDR2 is SVGIG in the germline V gene (reference sequence). Between the trimmed V and J ends, which lost 5 bases and 8 bases, there was a span of 10 bases.

This clone showed up just a few times. The rearrangement uses TRBV11-2 and TRBJ1-1; no definite D call. The CDR3 consists of 17 residues. With 5 bases removed from V and 0 bases from J, the gap between germline ends came to 19 bases. CDR1 SGHAT and CDR2 FQNNGV come from the germline V gene. DNA of the CDR3: TGTGCCAGCAGCCAACCTTCGTCGACGGGCATGAACACTGAAGCTTTCTTT. Translating it yields CASSQPSSTGMNTEAFF.

J is TRBJ2-7 and V is TRBV25-1; 8 bases are shared with TRBD1. In germline, CDR1 is MGHDK, CDR2 SYGVNS. The CDR3 extends over 15 amino acids. The V segment lost 1 base and the J segment 1 base; nucleotides outside the gene matches: 3. CDR3 amino acids: CASSELGTGSYEQYF. CDR3 nucleotide sequence: TGTGCCAGCAGTGAATTAGGGACAGGTTCCTACGAGCAGTACTTC.

This clone was seen only a few times. The chain combines TRBV5-6 with TRBJ2-1, with a tentative D call TRBD1 (6 bases). The CDR3 consists of 13 residues. Per the germline V gene, CDR1 is SGHDT and CDR2 is YYEEEE. V lost 2 bases, J lost 16 bases, and 19 bases lay in between. CDR3 in DNA: TGTGCCAGCAGCTTCTTAGGACAGACTTTACGTTTCTTC. This translates into CASSFLGQTLRFF.

Only a few counts were recorded for this clone. V and J are TRBV7-2 and TRBJ2-4; TRBD2 agrees at 10 bases. After removal of 5 bases from V and 0 bases from J, the junction contained 1 base not matched to a gene. This CDR3 has 15 residues. CDR1 is SGHTA and CDR2 is FQGNSA in the germline V gene. The CDR3 is CASSGLAVAKNIQYF. CDR3 bases: TGTGCCAGCAGCGGACTAGCGGTAGCCAAAAACATTCAGTACTTC.

The chain employs TRBV15 and TRBJ1-1; D gene uncertain. Trimming cost V 0 bases and J 7 bases, with 15 bases left between them. The germline V gene encodes CDR1 LNHNV and CDR2 YYDKDF (reference sequence). The CDR3 sequence is 15 residues long. The CDR3 reads CATSRDRSVVGEAFF. CDR3 coding DNA: TGTGCCACCAGCAGAGATAGGAGCGTCGTGGGTGAAGCTTTCTTT.

This clone has more than one count but fewer than ten. The chain recombines TRBV2 with TRBJ1-3, with D possibly being TRBD1 (5 bases). Trimming took 7 bases from V and 5 from J, leaving 12 bases between them. Looked up from germline, CDR1 is SNHLY and CDR2 is FYNNEI. The CDR3 is 13 amino acids. The CDR3 DNA sequence: TGTGCCAGCAATCCACAGGCAAGAAACACCATATATTTT. It codes for CASNPQARNTIYF.

J is TRBJ2-1 and V is TRBV29-1; 8 bases align to TRBD1. Germline CDR1 and CDR2: SQVTM and ANQGSEA. The V segment lost 1 base and the J segment 0 bases; nucleotides outside the gene matches: 2. The CDR3 extends over 15 amino acids. CDR3 protein: CSVEVQGASYNEQFF. DNA for the CDR3: TGCAGCGTTGAAGTCCAGGGGGCCTCCTACAATGAGCAGTTCTTC.

The chain combines TRBV30 with TRBJ2-1; D might be TRBD1 (5 bases). CDR1 and CDR2 from the germline V gene are GTSNPN and SVGIG (reference sequence). The CDR3 length is 13 residues. Trimming left V 4 bases short and J 4 bases short, with 11 bases between. The CDR3 coding sequence is TGTGCCTGGAATCGAAAGGGGTACAATGAGCAGTTCTTC. It yields the protein CAWNRKGYNEQFF.

This clone was counted only a few times. This chain links TRBV29-1 with TRBJ1-2; D call uncertain. The germline V gene has CDR1 SQVTM and CDR2 ANQGSEA. Trimming removed 7 bases at V and 14 bases at J, with 23 bases between. The CDR3 sequence is 12 residues long. Here the CDR3 reads CSGRLSARGETF. Written as DNA, the CDR3 is TGCAGCGGCCGACTCTCGGCCCGGGGAGAAACCTTC.